One sample yielded the 27 T cell receptor beta chains listed below, sequenced in a study of T cell clonality in common variable immunodeficiency. The table came from immunoSEQ multiplex PCR; TCRdb's copy has only in-frame clones and leaves some out. The sample holds roughly 55,000 clones, and no clone turns up only once. Sequenced material: peripheral blood mononuclear cells. All receptors come from a person aged 18 to 75 in good health.

In its sample, this clone was seen many times. CDR3 loop: CASSFGTSRQETQYF. The CDR3 bases that were read are TGTGCCAGCAGCTTTGGGACTAGTCGACAAGAGACC. V usage is TRBV7-2 and J usage is TRBJ2-5; 8 positions match TRBD2. The read ends 3 residues shy of where the CDR3 ends; the end is completed using the germline J gene. Trimming took 3 bases from V and 2 from J; bases not matched to a gene: 5. The CDR3 totals 15 residues. Germline V gives CDR1 SGHTA, CDR2 FQGNSA. The full variable domain, rest sourced from reference TRBV7-2 and TRBJ2-5, is GAGVSQSPSNKVTEKGKDVELRCDPISGHTALYWYRQSLGQGLEFLIYFQGNSAPDKSGLPSDRFSAERTGGSVSTLTIQRTQQEDSAVYLCASSFGTSRQETQYFGPGTRLLVL.

This clone was detected many times. The CDR3 end falls 3 residues outside the read, so it is completed with the germline J gene. The rearrangement uses TRBV2 and TRBJ1-2; tentative D call: TRBD1 (6 bases). Germline V gene data show CDR1 as SNHLY and CDR2 as FYNNEI. Between the trimmed V and J ends, which lost 6 bases and 6 bases, there was a span of 14 bases. The CDR3 loop spans 13 amino acids. The sequenced CDR3 bases are TGTGCCAGCAGGGAGGTCCGGACAGATGGC. This gives the protein CASREVRTDG. The CDR3 reads in full as CASREVRTDGYTF.

This clone was observed at least ten times. The read gets to within 3 residues of the CDR3 end, and the germline J gene fills in the rest. This sequence joins TRBV29-1 and TRBJ2-2; D may correspond to TRBD1 or TRBD2 (5 bases each). Looked up from germline, CDR1 is SQVTM and CDR2 is ANQGSEA. Deletions cut 3 bases from V and 5 bases from J, with 13 bases between. This CDR3 spans 14 amino acids. This CDR3 reads CSVDKAGSTGELFF. Partial CDR3 DNA: TGCAGCGTTGACAAGGCAGGGAGTACCGGGGAG.

This clone has a count of ten or more. The CDR3 goes on 3 residues after the read ends, and that part is filled in from the germline J gene. The chain links TRBV20-1 to TRBJ2-1; 10 nucleotides line up with TRBD1. V shed 5 bases and J 6 bases; nucleotides not matched to a gene: 4. Looked up from germline, CDR1 is DFQATT and CDR2 is SNEGSKA (reference sequence). The CDR3 is 13 residues long. The sequenced CDR3 bases are TGCAGTGCTTTGGACAGGGGGGGCAATGAG. This codes for CSALDRGGNE. The complete CDR3 reads CSALDRGGNEQFF.

This clone was found many times. The CDR3 is cut off 3 residues early in the read; its end comes from the germline J gene. J is TRBJ2-1 and V is TRBV6-1; no reliable D call. The CDR3 has 12 residues. V shed 0 bases and J shed 9 bases, with 6 bases lying between them. CDR1 and CDR2 (germline): MNHNS, SASEGT. The CDR3 loop is CASSEASGEQFF. The part of the CDR3 DNA that was read is TGTGCCAGCAGTGAAGCGTCAGGTGAG.

This clone occurred many times. The read gets to within 3 residues of the CDR3 end, and the germline J gene fills in the rest. The chain carries TRBV7-2 and TRBJ2-7; 8 bases align to TRBD2. Germline V gene lookup returns CDR1 SGHTA and CDR2 FQGNSA. The junction had 12 bases not matched to a gene; V was cut back by 5 bases and J by 6 bases. This CDR3 has 15 residues. The CDR3 bases that were read are TGTGCCAGCAGCACTCAAGCGGGAGCAGTGGGCGAG. It translates to CASSTQAGAVGE. The whole CDR3 sequence reads CASSTQAGAVGEQYF.

The table lists this clone with many counts. The CDR3 end lies 3 residues beyond the end of the read and is filled in from the germline J gene. The J gene is TRBJ2-7, the V gene TRBV7-9, with 7 bases matching TRBD1. The ends lost 3 bases at V and 2 bases at J; junction bases unmatched: 4. The CDR3 consists of 14 residues. CDR1 and CDR2 (germline): SEHNR, FQNEAQ (reference sequence). The CDR3 loop reads CASSFDREPYEQYF. The part of the CDR3 DNA that was read is TGTGCCAGCAGCTTCGACAGGGAGCCCTACGAG.

In its sample, this clone was seen many times. The read ends 3 residues shy of where the CDR3 ends; the end is completed using the germline J gene. V is TRBV29-1 and J is TRBJ1-1, with 7 bases lining up with TRBD1. With V trimmed by 5 bases and J by 5 bases, 11 bases remained unmatched. CDR1 and CDR2 (germline): SQVTM, ANQGSEA. The CDR3 covers 14 residues. The sequenced part of the CDR3 DNA is TGCAGCGTTAAGCTACAGGGGTTGAGGACTGAA. It yields the protein CSVKLQGLRTE. The complete CDR3 sequence is CSVKLQGLRTEAFF.

This clone was seen ten or more times. The read is 3 residues too short to cover the CDR3 end, so that end is filled in from the germline J gene. The chain employs TRBV5-1 and TRBJ2-5, with 7 bases matching TRBD2. Germline V gene data show CDR1 as SGHRS and CDR2 as YFSETQ. V lost 3 bases, J lost 5 bases, and 7 bases stayed unmatched. The CDR3 has 14 amino acids. The CDR3 sequence is CASSSRGRPETQYF. CDR3 DNA (partial): TGCGCCAGCAGCTCCCGCGGGAGACCCGAGACC.

This clone has ten or more counts. The read ends 3 residues shy of where the CDR3 ends; the end is completed using the germline J gene. J is TRBJ1-2 and V is TRBV28, with 7 positions matching TRBD1. Looked up from germline, CDR1 is MDHEN and CDR2 is SYDVKM. This CDR3 spans 14 amino acids. CDR3 bases read: TGTGCCAGCGCGGGAAGCGGGACAGCGAAGGGC. This translates into CASAGSGTAKG. The CDR3 reads in full as CASAGSGTAKGYTF.

This clone was recorded many times. The CDR3 is cut off 3 residues early in the read; its end comes from the germline J gene. The J gene is TRBJ2-5, the V gene TRBV11-3; 11 positions match TRBD1. This CDR3 is 15 amino acids long. The germline CDR1 and CDR2 sequences are SGHNT and YENEEA. J gave up 4 bases and V 1 base, and 2 bases lay outside the gene matches. The CDR3 loop is CASSLGGTGGETQYF. Incomplete CDR3 DNA: TGTGCCAGCAGCTTAGGGGGGACAGGGGGAGAGACC. Filled out from reference TRBV11-3 and TRBJ2-5, the complete variable domain reads EAGVVQSPRYKIIEKKQPVAFWCNPISGHNTLYWYLQNLGQGPELLIRYENEEAVDDSQLPKDRFSAERLKGVDSTLKIQPAELGDSAVYLCASSLGGTGGETQYFGPGTRLLVL.

This clone was recorded a few times. The CDR3 end lies 3 residues beyond the end of the read and is filled in from the germline J gene. The gene calls are TRBV2 and TRBJ2-6, with TRBD2 matching over 8 bases. The germline V gene encodes CDR1 SNHLY and CDR2 FYNNEI. V gave up 1 base and J gave up 0 bases; unmatched junction bases: 5. The CDR3 extends over 18 amino acids. The CDR3 loop is CASSEDELADSGANVLTF. The CDR3 DNA, read in part, is TGTGCCAGCAGTGAAGATGAACTAGCGGACTCTGGGGCCAACGTC.

This clone was recorded at least ten times. The read stops 3 residues short of the end of the CDR3; the missing end is completed from the germline J gene. V and J are TRBV30 and TRBJ1-3; 10 nucleotides match TRBD1. The CDR3 covers 19 residues. The trim removed 0 bases at V and 0 bases at J, leaving 11 bases unmatched. Germline V gives CDR1 GTSNPN, CDR2 SVGIG (reference sequence). The covered CDR3 bases are TGTGCCTGGAGTGTACGAGGGACAGGGGCATATCCCTCTGGAAACACC. It specifies CAWSVRGTGAYPSGNT. The whole CDR3 reads CAWSVRGTGAYPSGNTIYF.

This clone has at least ten counts. The CDR3 is cut off 3 residues early in the read; its end comes from the germline J gene. The rearrangement joins TRBV5-1 to TRBJ2-3, with 9 bases identical to TRBD2. The CDR3 consists of 16 residues. Losses at the gene ends were 0 bases for V and 0 bases for J; bases not matched to a gene: 2. Germline V lookup: CDR1 SGHRS, CDR2 YFSETQ. CDR3 in amino acids: CASSLGLAGSTDTQYF. CDR3 bases read: TGCGCCAGCAGCTTGGGTCTAGCGGGAAGCACAGATACG.

As regards this clone: The read terminates 3 residues ahead of where the CDR3 ends, so the germline J gene completes it. The rearrangement links TRBV5-1 to TRBJ1-2, with D maybe TRBD1 (5 bases). The CDR3 contains 16 residues. Germline V lookup: CDR1 SGHRS, CDR2 YFSETQ. The CDR3 loop reads CASSAGLAWGMNDYTF. The sequenced CDR3 bases are TGCGCCAGCAGCGCGGGACTAGCCTGGGGTATGAATGAC.

This clone is medium-sized (0.01 to 0.1%) within its sample. With the read ending 3 residues before the CDR3 end, the germline J gene is used to fill in that end. The chain couples TRBV19 to TRBJ1-2; 8 positions agree with TRBD1. The germline CDR1 and CDR2 sequences are LNHDA and SQIVND (reference sequence). The CDR3 totals 16 residues. V dropped 8 bases and J dropped 2; count of bases not matched to a gene: 13. The sequenced part of the CDR3 DNA is TGTGCCAGTTGGTCGGACAGGGAGCCTTTGAACTATGGC. It translates to CASWSDREPLNYG. In full, the CDR3 reads CASWSDREPLNYGYTF.

This clone was observed at least ten times. Coverage ceases 3 residues before the CDR3 finishes, and the germline J gene fills in the end. The gene calls are TRBV5-1 and TRBJ2-1; TRBD1 is a possible D gene (7 bases). The V and J ends lost 0 bases and 3 bases respectively, with 10 bases between them. The CDR3 has 15 amino acids. In germline, CDR1 is SGHRS, CDR2 YFSETQ. The CDR3 region is CASSLDQGGYNEQFF. CDR3 DNA (partial): TGCGCCAGCAGCTTGGATCAGGGGGGCTACAATGAG.

This clone was detected ten times or more. The DNA ends 3 residues before the CDR3 does, and the rest of the CDR3 is filled in from the germline J gene. This chain joins TRBV7-2 and TRBJ2-1; TRBD2 agrees at 7 bases. The CDR3 totals 14 residues. With V trimmed by 2 bases and J by 9 bases, 7 bases remained unmatched. The germline gives CDR1 SGHTA, CDR2 FQGNSA. The sequenced part of the CDR3 DNA is TGTGCCAGCAGCTTACCCGGCGGGGGTTTTGAG. Protein: CASSLPGGGFE. The whole CDR3 sequence is CASSLPGGGFEQFF.

This clone was counted ten times or more. The DNA ends 3 residues before the CDR3 does, and the rest of the CDR3 is filled in from the germline J gene. This chain connects TRBV19 to TRBJ1-6; D might be TRBD1 (5 bases). CDR3 length equals 13 residues. Germline-derived CDR1 and CDR2 are LNHDA and SQIVND (reference sequence). V was clipped by 5 bases and J by 7 bases, with 9 bases between them. CDR3 DNA (partial): TGTGCCAGTAGTCCCAGACAGAATTCACCC. Its protein is CASSPRQNSP. The entire CDR3 protein reads CASSPRQNSPLHF.

This clone was detected many times. The read terminates 3 residues ahead of where the CDR3 ends, so the germline J gene completes it. The chain has TRBV20-1 and TRBJ1-1, with TRBD1 matching 7 bases. Germline CDR1 reads DFQATT; CDR2 reads SNEGSKA (reference sequence). Losses at the gene ends were 1 base for V and 1 base for J; bases not matched to a gene: 15. This CDR3 region has 18 residues. The part of the CDR3 DNA that was read is TGCAGTGCTAGAGCCCTCCGGGACAGTGATAGCGAGAACACTGAA. Residues: CSARALRDSDSENTE. The whole CDR3 sequence reads CSARALRDSDSENTEAFF.

At least ten counts were recorded for this clone. The read terminates 3 residues before the CDR3 end, so the remaining end is supplied by the germline J gene. The chain carries TRBV7-9 and TRBJ2-5, with 7 bases aligning to TRBD1. This CDR3 has 15 residues. The germline V gene has CDR1 SEHNR and CDR2 FQNEAQ (reference sequence). With 5 bases clipped from V and 5 bases from J, the junction kept 11 bases outside the gene matches. The CDR3 loop reads CASSQNRGMWETQYF. CDR3 DNA, as far as it was read: TGTGCCAGCAGCCAAAACAGGGGTATGTGGGAGACC.

This clone was seen many times. The read ends 3 residues early relative to the CDR3; the germline J gene fills the gap. This chain uses TRBV6-2 or TRBV6-3 with TRBJ2-5; 14 nucleotides agree with TRBD2. The length of the CDR3 is 16 residues. Trimming at V came to 7 bases and at J to 1 base, leaving 5 bases not matched to a gene. CDR1 is MNHEY and CDR2 is SVGEGT in the germline V gene. The CDR3 protein is CASTRTSGRPQETQYF. The sequenced part of the CDR3 DNA is TGTGCCAGCACCCGGACTAGCGGGAGGCCCCAAGAGACC.

This clone was seen many times. The missing CDR3 end, 3 residues past where the read stops, is filled in from the germline J gene. The chain has TRBV18 and TRBJ2-7, with 7 bases lining up with TRBD1. The CDR3 is 14 amino acids. V trimming: 0 bases; J trimming: 5 bases; junction bases outside the gene matches: 4. Germline V gene sequence: CDR1 KGHSH, CDR2 LQKENI. The sequenced CDR3 bases are TGTGCCAGCTCACCACCAAGGGGGCAGCACGAG. This encodes CASSPPRGQHE. The full-length CDR3 reads as CASSPPRGQHEQYF. Based on the CDR3 plus reference TRBV18 and TRBJ2-7, the full variable domain is NAGVMQNPRHLVRRRGQEARLRCSPMKGHSHVYWYRQLPEEGLKFMVYLQKENIIDESGMPKERFSAEFPKEGPSILRIQQVVRGDSAAYFCASSPPRGQHEQYFGPGTRLTVT.

This clone was recorded many times. The observed sequence ends 3 residues before the CDR3 terminus, with the missing tail filled in from the germline J gene. V usage is TRBV20-1 and J usage is TRBJ1-1; TRBD1 might be the D (5 bases). The CDR3 extends over 11 amino acids. In germline, CDR1 is DFQATT, CDR2 SNEGSKA (reference sequence). Here the CDR3 reads CRAGVDTEAFF. CDR3 DNA (partial): TGCAGGGCGGGGGTTGACACTGAA.

In this sample, this clone turned up many times. The CDR3 end lies 3 residues beyond the end of the read and is filled in from the germline J gene. The J gene is TRBJ1-2, the V gene TRBV7-9; 10 nucleotides match TRBD1. Germline CDR1 SEHNR, CDR2 FQNEAQ (reference sequence). This CDR3 comprises 14 residues. The CDR3 DNA, read in part, is TGTGCCAGCAGCTCCCGGGACAGGGGAGGCGGC. Translated, it gives CASSSRDRGGG. The CDR3, in full, reads CASSSRDRGGGYTF.

This clone was found many times. The CDR3 extends 3 residues past the end of the read, so its final part is completed from the germline J gene. V usage is TRBV19 and J usage is TRBJ2-1; D is perhaps TRBD2 (5 bases). The germline V gene encodes CDR1 LNHDA and CDR2 SQIVND (reference sequence). The CDR3 consists of 13 residues. The V end was cut by 4 bases, the J end by 5 bases, with 9 bases between. The sequenced part of the CDR3 DNA is TGTGCCAGTAGTAAGTTGAGGGACAATGAG. Amino acids: CASSKLRDNE. The entire CDR3 protein reads CASSKLRDNEQFF.

This clone was observed many times. The sequence runs out 3 residues before the end of the CDR3; the remainder is reconstructed from the germline J gene. The V and J genes are TRBV5-1 and TRBJ1-1; 8 bases agree with TRBD1. The CDR3 length is 15 residues. Germline loops: CDR1 SGHRS, CDR2 YFSETQ. V was pared by 4 bases and J by 6 bases, with 11 bases of the junction left unmatched. CDR3 sequence: CASSLLQGGVSEAFF. CDR3 DNA (partial): TGCGCCAGCAGCCTCCTACAGGGGGGTGTGTCTGAA.